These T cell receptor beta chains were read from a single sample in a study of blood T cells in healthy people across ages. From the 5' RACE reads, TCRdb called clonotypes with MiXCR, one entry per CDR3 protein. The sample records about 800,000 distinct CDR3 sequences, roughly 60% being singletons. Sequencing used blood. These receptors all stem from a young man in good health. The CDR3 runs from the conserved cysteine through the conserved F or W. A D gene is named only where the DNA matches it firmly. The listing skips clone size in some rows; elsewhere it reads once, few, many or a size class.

TGTGCCAGCAGTCAAGCTAGCGGGGGTTACCCAGCCTACGAGCAGTACTTC	CASSQASGGYPAYEQYF	17	TRBJ2-7	TRBD2	NA	TRBV28
TGCAGTGCTAGAGCTAGCGGGGGTGGTGGTAGATACGAGCAGTACTTC	CSARASGGGGRYEQYF	16	TRBJ2-7	TRBD2	once	TRBV20-1
TGCGCCAGCAGCCAAGATAGCAGAGCCTACACAGATACGCAGTATTTT	CASSQDSRAYTDTQYF	16	TRBJ2-3	NA	NA	TRBV4-3
TGTGCCAGCGGATTGACAGGACCTAATTCACCCCTCCACTTT	CASGLTGPNSPLHF	14	TRBJ1-6	NA	NA	TRBV6-5
TGTGCCAGCATTTTAGACAGGGAGCAAGAGACCCAGTACTTC	CASILDREQETQYF	14	TRBJ2-5	TRBD1	NA	TRBV12-3/TRBV12-4
TGCAGCGGAAAGGACGGCGGAATCTCCTACGAGCAGTACTTC	CSGKDGGISYEQYF	14	TRBJ2-7	NA	NA	TRBV29-1
TGTGCCAGCAGGTCCGCTTTGGACAGCTCCACAGATACGCAGTATTTT	CASRSALDSSTDTQYF	16	TRBJ2-3	NA	NA	TRBV28
TGTGCCAGCAGATGGCAGGGGGCGTACGAGCAGTACTTC	CASRWQGAYEQYF	13	TRBJ2-7	TRBD1	NA	TRBV12-3/TRBV12-4
TGTGCCAGCAGCTTGGGCAGTTCAACCTTCAATGAGCAGTTCTTC	CASSLGSSTFNEQFF	15	TRBJ2-1	NA	NA	TRBV2
TGTGCCAGCACCGACCCAGGTGGGGCCAACGTCCTGACTTTC	CASTDPGGANVLTF	14	TRBJ2-6	NA	NA	TRBV6-2/TRBV6-3
TGTGCCAGCAGCTTACGGTCTAGTGACTACAATGAGCAGTTCTTC	CASSLRSSDYNEQFF	15	TRBJ2-1	NA	NA	TRBV7-2
TGTGCCAGTAGCACGGGATTCCCCCATGGCTACACCTTC	CASSTGFPHGYTF	13	TRBJ1-2	NA	NA	TRBV19
TGCAGTGCCCCCCCAGGGGGACAAGACAATGAGCAGTTCTTC	CSAPPGGQDNEQFF	14	TRBJ2-1	TRBD1	NA	TRBV20-1
TGTGCCAGCAGCTTGTCTTCCTCGGCAGGCGAGCAGTACTTC	CASSLSSSAGEQYF	14	TRBJ2-7	NA	NA	TRBV7-2
TGTGCCAGCAGTTTAAGCGGGGGGGGCAATCAGCCCCAGCATTTT	CASSLSGGGNQPQHF	15	TRBJ1-5	NA	NA	TRBV27
TGTGCCAGCAGCCCAAGACTAGCGGGGTACAATGAGCAGTTCTTC	CASSPRLAGYNEQFF	15	TRBJ2-1	TRBD2	many	TRBV4-3
TGTGCCGGCAGCTTACGGCAAAGCTCCTACAATGAGCAGTTCTTC	CAGSLRQSSYNEQFF	15	TRBJ2-1	NA	few	TRBV7-9
TGCAGTGCGAGAACTGGCTTCTATGGCTACACCTTC	CSARTGFYGYTF	12	TRBJ1-2	NA	few	TRBV20-1
TGCGCCAGCAGCCAAGAACTAGCGGGAGGGCTGAATGAGCAGTTCTTC	CASSQELAGGLNEQFF	16	TRBJ2-1	TRBD2	NA	TRBV4-3
TGTGCCAGCAGCAACCTCAGGGGGGCCTACAATGAGCAGTACTTC	CASSNLRGAYNEQYF	15	TRBJ2-7	NA	NA	TRBV7-2
TGCAGTGCTGGGACTAGCGGGAGGCTGTATGAGCAGTTCTTC	CSAGTSGRLYEQFF	14	TRBJ2-1	TRBD2	NA	TRBV20-1
TGTGCCAGCACCGTCGGGGGGGTGAGCCTGTCCTACAATGAGCAGTTCTTC	CASTVGGVSLSYNEQFF	17	TRBJ2-1	NA	NA	TRBV21-1
TGTGCCAGCAGTTTTGGGAGGAATGAAAAACTGTTTTTT	CASSFGRNEKLFF	13	TRBJ1-4	NA	NA	TRBV12-3/TRBV12-4
TGTGCCAGCAGAGAAAGGGTTCGATCACCCCCCCACTTT	CASRERVRSPPHF	13	TRBJ1-6	NA	NA	TRBV7-2
TGTGCCAGCAGCTTTAATCGGTGGAGACAGTATTTT	CASSFNRWRQYF	12	TRBJ2-3	NA	NA	TRBV11-2
TGTGCCAGCAAGGAAGGGCCGCGTATGGCAGATACGCAGTATTTT	CASKEGPRMADTQYF	15	TRBJ2-3	NA	NA	TRBV2
TGTGCCAGCAGTTACAAGGTGGCGAGTTCACCCCTCCACTTT	CASSYKVASSPLHF	14	TRBJ1-6	NA	NA	TRBV6-5
TGCAGCGTTGAGGGGGGACTAGCGGAAGAAACCTACAATGAGCAGTTCTTC	CSVEGGLAEETYNEQFF	17	TRBJ2-1	TRBD2	NA	TRBV29-1
TGTGCCAGCAGCCACCGCGGCCCACGGGATGGCTACACCTTC	CASSHRGPRDGYTF	14	TRBJ1-2	NA	NA	TRBV3-1
TGTGCCAGCAGCCGCCGGCGCAATGAGCAGTTCTTC	CASSRRRNEQFF	12	TRBJ2-1	NA	NA	TRBV21-1
TGTGCCAGCAGCTTGGCTGGGACAGTGTTCGACGAGCAGTACTTC	CASSLAGTVFDEQYF	15	TRBJ2-7	TRBD1	NA	TRBV5-5
TGCGCCAGCAGCCACAGGGCAAACTATGGCTACACCTTC	CASSHRANYGYTF	13	TRBJ1-2	NA	NA	TRBV5-1
TGTGCCAGCAGCCCCTTAAGGGGGCGGGAAGAGCAGTTCTTC	CASSPLRGREEQFF	14	TRBJ2-1	NA	few	TRBV7-9
TGCGCCAGCAGCTTGGGACAGACGGCAACCTACGAGCAGTACTTC	CASSLGQTATYEQYF	15	TRBJ2-7	NA	NA	TRBV5-1
TGTGCCAGCAGCCAACTGGTACAGTCTCACTATGGCTACACCTTC	CASSQLVQSHYGYTF	15	TRBJ1-2	NA	NA	TRBV4-2
TGTGCCAGCAGCTTAGTCTCACCTGGGTCCCATTCCTACGAGCAGTACTTC	CASSLVSPGSHSYEQYF	17	TRBJ2-7	NA	NA	TRBV7-9
TGCAGTGCTGGCGCGGCTGGGGCCAACGTCCTGACTTTC	CSAGAAGANVLTF	13	TRBJ2-6	NA	NA	TRBV20-1
TGCAGCGTCCTGGGGGTGCACCAAGAGACCCAGTACTTC	CSVLGVHQETQYF	13	TRBJ2-5	NA	NA	TRBV29-1
TGTGCCAGCAGTTTAAAGCATGAGCAGTTCTTC	CASSLKHEQFF	11	TRBJ2-1	NA	NA	TRBV12-3/TRBV12-4